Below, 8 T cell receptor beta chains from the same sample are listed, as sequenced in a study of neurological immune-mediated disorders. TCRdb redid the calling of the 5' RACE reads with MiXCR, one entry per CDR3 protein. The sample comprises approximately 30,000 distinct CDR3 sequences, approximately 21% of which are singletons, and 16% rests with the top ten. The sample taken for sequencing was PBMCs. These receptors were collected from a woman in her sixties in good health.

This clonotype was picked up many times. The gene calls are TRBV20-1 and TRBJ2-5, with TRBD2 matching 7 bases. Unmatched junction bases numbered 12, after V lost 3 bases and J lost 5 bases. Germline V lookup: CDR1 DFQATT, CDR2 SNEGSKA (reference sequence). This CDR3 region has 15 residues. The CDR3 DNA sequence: TGCAGTGCTAGTCTAGCGGAGGTCGTGGTGGAGACCCAGTACTTC. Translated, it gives CSASLAEVVVETQYF.

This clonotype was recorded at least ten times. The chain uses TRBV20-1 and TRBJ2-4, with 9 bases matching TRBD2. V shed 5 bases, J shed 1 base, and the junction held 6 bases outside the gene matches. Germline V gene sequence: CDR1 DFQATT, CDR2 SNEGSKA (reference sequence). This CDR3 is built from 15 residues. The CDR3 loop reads CSAVGLAGAKNIQYF. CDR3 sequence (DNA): TGCAGTGCTGTCGGCCTAGCGGGGGCCAAAAACATTCAGTACTTC.

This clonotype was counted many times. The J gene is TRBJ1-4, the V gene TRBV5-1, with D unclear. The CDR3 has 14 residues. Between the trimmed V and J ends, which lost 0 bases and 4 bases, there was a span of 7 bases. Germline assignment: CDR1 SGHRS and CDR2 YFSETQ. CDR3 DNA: TGCGCCAGCAGCTTGGGTGGTTTTAATGAAAAACTGTTTTTT. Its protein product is CASSLGGFNEKLFF.

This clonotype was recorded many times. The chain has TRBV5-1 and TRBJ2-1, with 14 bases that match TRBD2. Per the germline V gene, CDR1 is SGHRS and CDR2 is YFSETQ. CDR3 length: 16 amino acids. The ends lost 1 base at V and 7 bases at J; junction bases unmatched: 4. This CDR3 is CASSLPGLAGENEQFF. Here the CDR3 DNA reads TGCGCCAGCAGCTTGCCGGGACTAGCGGGAGAAAATGAGCAGTTCTTC.

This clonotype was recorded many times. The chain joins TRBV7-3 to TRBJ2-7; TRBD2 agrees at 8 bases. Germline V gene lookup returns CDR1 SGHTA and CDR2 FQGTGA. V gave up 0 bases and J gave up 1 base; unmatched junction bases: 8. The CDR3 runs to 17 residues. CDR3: CASSLTRTSPNSYEQYF. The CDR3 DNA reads TGTGCCAGCAGCTTAACTCGGACTAGCCCCAATTCCTACGAGCAGTACTTC. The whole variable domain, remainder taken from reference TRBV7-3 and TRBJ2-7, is GAGVSQTPSNKVTEKGKYVELRCDPISGHTALYWYRQSLGQGPEFLIYFQGTGAADDSGLPNDRFFAVRPEGSVSTLKIQRTERGDSAVYLCASSLTRTSPNSYEQYFGPGTRLTVT.

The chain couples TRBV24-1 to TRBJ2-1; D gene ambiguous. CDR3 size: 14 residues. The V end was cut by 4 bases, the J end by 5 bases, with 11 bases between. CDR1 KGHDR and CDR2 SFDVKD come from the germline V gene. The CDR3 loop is CATSETLDHNEQFF. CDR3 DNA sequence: TGTGCCACCAGTGAGACGCTTGACCACAATGAGCAGTTCTTC.

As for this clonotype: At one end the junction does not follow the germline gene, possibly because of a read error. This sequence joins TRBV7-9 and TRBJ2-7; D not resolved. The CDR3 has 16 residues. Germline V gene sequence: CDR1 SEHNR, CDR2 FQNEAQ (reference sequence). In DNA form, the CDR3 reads TGTACCAGCAGCTTCTTGGTCGGACGGAACTCCTACGAGCAGTACTTC. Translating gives CTSSFLVGRNSYEQYF.

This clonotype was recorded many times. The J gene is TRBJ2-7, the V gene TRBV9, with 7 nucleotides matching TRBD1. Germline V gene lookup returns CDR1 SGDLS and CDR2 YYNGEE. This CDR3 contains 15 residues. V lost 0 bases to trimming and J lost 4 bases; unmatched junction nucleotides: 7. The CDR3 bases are TGTGCCAGCAGCGTAGCTACAGGGGCGTATTACGAGCAGTACTTC. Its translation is CASSVATGAYYEQYF. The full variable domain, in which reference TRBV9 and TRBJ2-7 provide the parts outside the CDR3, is DSGVTQTPKHLITATGQRVTLRCSPRSGDLSVYWYQQSLDQGLQFLIQYYNGEERAKGNILERFSAQQFPDLHSELNLSSLELGDSALYFCASSVATGAYYEQYFGPGTRLTVT.